Given below is one TCR beta chain in context. Its binding antigen is unknown. Base qualities are missing; no much larger clone stands one base away. Receptors were amplified or captured by the immunoSEQ multiplex PCR assay. For TCR sequencing, RNA was extracted from every sample and reverse transcribed into cDNA to serve as template. SuperScript III was used to make first-strand cDNA, primed with a 2:1 mix of oligo-dT and random hexamers. Amplification bias was assessed with a synthetic immune receptor repertoire, and residual bias was removed computationally. As for the original processing: After raw reads were preprocessed to remove errors, the CDR3 was defined following IMGT conventions as running from the conserved cysteine to phenylalanine. To get clonality, Shannon entropy was normalized by log2 of the number of productive unique TCRs and the result was subtracted from 1. Whether each scalp clone was CD4 or CD8 was inferred by checking scalp TCRbeta sequences against the CD4 and CD8 repertoires from sorted blood. Imported from immuneACCESS, the table was reduced by TCRdb to in-frame sequences with V and J called. These copies leave out some clones; in studies compared against another copy, an unresolved V gene accounts for under half, and the cause of the remainder is not known. For V, J and clone size, that table is used; D and trimming come from the DNA. The sample table contains 89,000 or so clones; only one count was recorded for roughly half of them. The ten largest clones add up to about 6% of the sample.

This record comes from a study of CD8+ T cells in alopecia areata (dated by TCRdb to 2017 to 2018). Regarding the study in general: In both human patients and the C3H/HeJ mouse model, the study applied high-throughput TCRbeta sequencing to look at T cell clonal expansion in alopecia areata. Scalp tissue and sorted CD4+ and CD8+ peripheral blood T cells from patchy and totalis/universalis alopecia areata patients and from healthy controls were covered by human TCRbeta sequencing. Scalp clonality was compared among normal scalp (n=4), patchy alopecia areata scalp (n=8), and alopecia totalis/universalis scalp (n=8). Amplification of TCRbeta CDR3 regions was done by immunoSEQ multiplex PCR using 35 Vbeta forward primers and 13 Jbeta reverse primers. RNA came from the PAXgene miRNA kit for fixed scalp, the miRNeasy kit for PBMCs, and the RNeasy kit for mouse skin.

Broader findings and caveats from the paper: Compared with mice, TCR sequences shared between patients were less clear, possibly partly because of HLA diversity across the patient population. Unlike mouse skin, which is dominated by gammadelta T cells, normal human skin has resident alphabeta T cells that are also sequenced, and this complicates analysis of the scalp TCR repertoire. Compared with normal scalp, lesional scalp had higher clonality and more expanded CD8+ clones, particularly in alopecia totalis/universalis, a pattern that suggests antigenic drive.

Lesional scalp punch biopsies and peripheral blood were obtained from alopecia areata patients. PBMCs were isolated by density centrifugation and stained for CD3, CD4 and CD8, and CD4+ and CD8+ T cells were sorted on a FACSAria. The untreated alopecia areata patients were recruited through a multicenter biomarker study. Blood CD8+ T cells from roughly five biomarker-study patients were further sorted into NKG2D-low and NKG2D-high fractions. Including the terminal cysteine and phenylalanine, the CDR3 comprises 11 residues. The sequence is cut down to CDR3 DNA, 33 bases in frame from base 1. The germline V gene yields SQVTM for CDR1 and ANQGSEA for CDR2. The V end loses 5 bases and the J end loses 4 bases, and a stretch of 7 bases separates them.

The sequence links TRBV29-1 to TRBJ2-3; confidence is insufficient to name the D gene. Sequenced material: NKG2D-high CD8+ T cells sorted from blood. In light of the paper, this sample's cell subset or site label describes: sorted CD8+ NKG2D-high blood T cells. The sequence was collected from a human donor with alopecia areata. The sequence in DNA is TGCAGCGTTAACTGGGCAGATACGCAGTATTTT. Its protein product is CSVNWADTQYF.